This T cell receptor (beta chain) was sequenced in a study of T-cell reconstitution after alpha-beta-depleted transplantation in children. In its sample, this clonotype was seen many times. Looked up from germline, CDR1 is SGHRS and CDR2 is YFSETQ. The CDR3 extends over 14 amino acids. V was pared by 0 bases and J by 0 bases, with 7 bases between. It was with unique molecular identifiers that the TCRbeta library was prepared. A single record per CDR3 protein comes from TCRdb applying MiXCR to the PCR reads. The table lists a few hundred thousand distinct CDR3 sequences, approximately 9.8% of them singletons.

The sequencing here drew on PBMCs from the stem cell graft donor, taken from the stem cell graft. The clonotype originates from a human donor who donated a stem cell graft to a child with SCID. The rearrangement uses TRBV5-1 and TRBJ2-7; no firm D call. The CDR3 sequence: CASSLVGISYEQYF. The CDR3 DNA reads as TGCGCCAGCAGCTTGGTGGGAATCTCCTACGAGCAGTACTTC.